Sequencing of this T cell receptor (beta chain) was carried out in a study of vaccination effects on CD4 cells after COVID-19. Sequencing was performed with immunoSEQ multiplex PCR; in TCRdb, only in-frame clones are kept and a portion is missing. The repertoire holds about 79,000 clones, 74% seen once, with roughly 1.9% in the top ten. Trimming at V came to 6 bases and at J to 4 bases, leaving 8 bases not matched to a gene. The CDR3 totals 15 residues. CDR1 and CDR2 from the germline V gene are MDHEN and SYDVKM. Turning to this clone: Antigen: not known.

Before any sequencing was done, the ViraFEST assay used viral peptide pools to expand antigen-specific CD4+ T cells. Investigators separated out CD4+ T cells once about eleven days of culture had passed. The chain links TRBV28 to TRBJ1-5; 8 nucleotides agree with TRBD1. The clonotype comes from a human donor who received a COVID-19 vaccine. The sequences come from CD4+ T cells from PBMCs cultured with HCoV-229E spike peptides, collected before COVID-19 vaccination. The CDR3 reads CASRRTGTGNQPQHF. CDR3 nucleotides: TGTGCCAGCAGGCGAACCGGGACAGGAAATCAGCCCCAGCATTTT.